This TCR beta chain was sequenced during a study of Ad26.COV2.S vaccination and SARS-CoV-2 variants (dated by TCRdb to the early 2020s). For the wider study: Donors in the vaccine arm were drawn from COV1001, a phase I-IIa trial of Ad26.COV2.S in healthy adults that was multicentre, randomized, double-blind and placebo-controlled. A total of roughly 30 samples were included in the TCR-sequenced set, comprising about 20 Ad26.COV2.S vaccine recipients, 5 placebo recipients and 8 SARS-CoV-2 convalescent individuals. Throughout the experiments and outcome assessment, investigators stayed blinded to trial group allocation. Sequencing of the TCRbeta repertoire served to evaluate the specificity and breadth of SARS-CoV-2-reactive T cell receptors following Ad26.COV2.S vaccination. Dosing of Ad26.COV2.S was intramuscular, at either 5x10^10 or 1x10^11 viral particles, delivered as one shot or as two shots spaced 56 days apart. Trial participants were randomized into five groups of five, in which low-dose or high-dose Ad26.COV2.S was given once or twice, or placebo was given on both occasions.

The intended sense of this specimen's treatment or condition label: some 20 received Ad26.COV2.S at low or high dose, single or two shots; roughly five received placebo; per-sample allocation not given. For vaccine and placebo recipients, the sequenced repertoires came from samples collected on day 63 after the first injection. In Cohort 1b, around 25 adults aged 18-55 years were enrolled at a single site in Boston, USA, between 29 July and 7 August 2020. Ad26.COV2.S consisted of a replication-incompetent adenovirus type 26 vector by which a prefusion-stabilized SARS-CoV-2 spike protein from the original Wuhan strain was expressed. The immunoSEQ Assay was the method used to sequence TCRbeta CDR3 regions. After extraction, genomic DNA underwent amplification by bias-controlled multiplex PCR, followed by high-throughput sequencing. In the authors' own workflow: Collapsing and filtering of sequences were performed to quantify the absolute abundance of each unique TCRbeta CDR3 region. T cell fraction was estimated by normalizing TCRbeta template counts to usable DNA, with usable DNA measured through amplification of reference genes found in all nucleated cells. Repertoire TCRs were annotated as SARS-CoV-2-specific when V gene, CDR3 amino acid sequence and J gene were exactly matched to a known reactive TCR set. The reference SARS-CoV-2 TCR set was obtained from MIRA and was filtered for enrichment in COVID-19-positive ImmuneCODE repertoires, whereby public or cross-reactive TCRs were removed. Drawing on the MIRA antigens, annotated TCRs were analysed further at the level of specific ORF or position within ORF. Breadth was defined as the number of annotated unique rearrangements divided by the total number of unique productive rearrangements, and depth was defined as the summed frequency of the annotated unique rearrangements. TCR breadth was compared between groups using two-sided Wilcoxon rank-sum tests. TCRdb's version of the immuneACCESS table is confined to in-frame rearrangements and falls short of the full clone set. An unresolved V gene accounts for under half of the shortfall where checked; the remainder is of unknown origin. That table is the source of V, J and clone size, and D and trimming were worked out from the DNA. The sample table shows 200,000 to 250,000 clones, and 88% are seen once. The ten largest clones take up approximately 11% of the sample.

Findings and caveats that apply to the study as a whole: Compared with placebo recipients, Ad26.COV2.S recipients showed higher spike-specific TCR breadth (P = 0.0014). The authors noted that the TCR breadth and depth analyses may have underestimated total T cell responses. Vaccine and placebo recipients had comparable non-spike TCR breadth, which fits with the vaccine containing only spike. Substantial breadth of spike-specific CD8+ and CD4+ T cell responses was reported after vaccination. The study lacked the statistical power to compare responses across vaccine doses or regimens.

CDR1 is given as MNHEY and CDR2 as SMNVEV, both from the germline V gene (reference sequence). From the cysteine through the phenylalanine, the CDR3 covers 19 amino acids. Only the CDR3 DNA stays, 57 bases, in frame from base 1. Trimming at the junction amounts to 0 bases on V and 5 bases on J, and the germline ends lie 26 bases apart. Note on this clone: This clone's antigen is unknown. No much larger clone is present one base from it, and per-base qualities are unavailable.

The specimen was peripheral blood, collected in a trial of Ad26.COV2.S vaccine versus placebo. This chain joins TRBV27 to TRBJ2-7; the D gene is tentatively TRBD1 or TRBD2, each matching 6 bases. This sequence was found in a person between 18 and 60 years old who received the Ad26.COV2.S COVID-19 vaccine or a placebo. The DNA sequence is as follows: TGTGCCAGCAGTTTATCGGGTAATAGGGGGGAAGGTATTGTCCACGAGCAGTACTTC. It is translated as CASSLSGNRGEGIVHEQYF.